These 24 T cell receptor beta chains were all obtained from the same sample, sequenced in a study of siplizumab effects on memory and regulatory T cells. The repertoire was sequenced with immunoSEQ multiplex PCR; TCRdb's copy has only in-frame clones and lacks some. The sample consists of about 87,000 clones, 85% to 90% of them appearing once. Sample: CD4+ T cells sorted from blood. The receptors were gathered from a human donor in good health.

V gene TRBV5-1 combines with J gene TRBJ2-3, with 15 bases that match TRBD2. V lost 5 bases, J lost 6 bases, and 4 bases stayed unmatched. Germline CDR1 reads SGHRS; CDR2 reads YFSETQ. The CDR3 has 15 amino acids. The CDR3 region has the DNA TGCGCCAGCAGTCGGACTAGCGGGAGGGCCGATACGCAGTATTTT. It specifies CASSRTSGRADTQYF.

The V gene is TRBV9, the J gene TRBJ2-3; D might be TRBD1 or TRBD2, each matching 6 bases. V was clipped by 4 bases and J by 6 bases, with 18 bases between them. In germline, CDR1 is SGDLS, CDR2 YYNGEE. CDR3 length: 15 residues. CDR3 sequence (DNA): TGTGCCAGCAGCCCAGGGGACTTTCCCCCCGATACGCAGTATTTT. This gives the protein CASSPGDFPPDTQYF.

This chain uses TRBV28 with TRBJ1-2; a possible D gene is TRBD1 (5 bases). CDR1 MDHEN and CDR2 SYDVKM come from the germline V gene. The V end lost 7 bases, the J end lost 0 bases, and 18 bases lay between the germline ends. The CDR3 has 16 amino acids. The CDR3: CASTWGLPLANYGYTF. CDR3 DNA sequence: TGTGCCAGCACCTGGGGCCTGCCGTTAGCTAACTATGGCTACACCTTC.

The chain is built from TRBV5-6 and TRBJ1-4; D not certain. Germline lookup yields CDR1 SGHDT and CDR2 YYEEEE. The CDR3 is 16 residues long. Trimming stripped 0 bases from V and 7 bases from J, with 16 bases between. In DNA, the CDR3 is TGTGCCAGCAGCTTGGGGAGCATCGAGGGCGGTGAAAAACTGTTTTTT. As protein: CASSLGSIEGGEKLFF.

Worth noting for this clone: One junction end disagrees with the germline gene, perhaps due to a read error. The CDR3 sequence: CAGSSPTIRRETQYF. CDR3 bases: TGTGCCGGCAGTTCCCCAACTATCCGGCGAGAGACCCAGTACTTC. V and J are TRBV28 and TRBJ2-5; the D is unclear. This CDR3 is built from 15 residues. The germline CDR1 and CDR2 sequences are MDHEN and SYDVKM.

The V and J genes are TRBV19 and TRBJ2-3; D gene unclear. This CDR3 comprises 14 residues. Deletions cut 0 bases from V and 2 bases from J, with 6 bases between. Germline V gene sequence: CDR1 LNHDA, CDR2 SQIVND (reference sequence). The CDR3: CASSIDRLTDTQYF. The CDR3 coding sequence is TGTGCCAGTAGTATAGACCGACTCACAGATACGCAGTATTTT. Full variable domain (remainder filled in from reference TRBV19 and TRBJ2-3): DGGITQSPKYLFRKEGQNVTLSCEQNLNHDAMYWYRQDPGQGLRLIYYSQIVNDFQKGDIAEGYSVSREKKESFPLTVTSAQKNPTAFYLCASSIDRLTDTQYFGPGTRLTVL.

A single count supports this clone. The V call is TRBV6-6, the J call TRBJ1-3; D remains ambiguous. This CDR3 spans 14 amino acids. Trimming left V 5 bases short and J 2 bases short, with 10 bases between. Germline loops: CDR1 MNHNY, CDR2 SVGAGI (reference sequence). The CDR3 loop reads CASSPDNTGNTIYF. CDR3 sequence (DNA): TGTGCCAGCAGTCCAGACAATACTGGAAACACCATATATTTT.

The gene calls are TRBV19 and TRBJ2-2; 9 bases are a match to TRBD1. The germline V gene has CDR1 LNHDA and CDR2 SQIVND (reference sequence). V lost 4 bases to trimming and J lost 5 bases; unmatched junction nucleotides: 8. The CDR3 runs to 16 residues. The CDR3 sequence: CASSTTGTGITGELFF. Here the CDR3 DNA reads TGTGCCAGTAGTACCACCGGGACAGGGATAACCGGGGAGCTGTTTTTT. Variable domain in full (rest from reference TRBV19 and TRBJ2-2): DGGITQSPKYLFRKEGQNVTLSCEQNLNHDAMYWYRQDPGQGLRLIYYSQIVNDFQKGDIAEGYSVSREKKESFPLTVTSAQKNPTAFYLCASSTTGTGITGELFFGEGSRLTVL.

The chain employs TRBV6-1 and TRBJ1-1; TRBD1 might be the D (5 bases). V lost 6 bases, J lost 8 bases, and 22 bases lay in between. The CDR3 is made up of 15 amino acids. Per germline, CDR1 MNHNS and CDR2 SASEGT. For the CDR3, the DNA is TGTGCCAGCAGGAACAGAGGTGGGGGTTCATCGGAAGCTTTCTTT. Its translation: CASRNRGGGSSEAFF.

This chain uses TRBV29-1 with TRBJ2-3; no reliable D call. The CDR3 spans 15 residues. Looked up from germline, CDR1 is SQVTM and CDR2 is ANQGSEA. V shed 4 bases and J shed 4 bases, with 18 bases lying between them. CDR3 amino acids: CSVGAYRMSPDTQYF. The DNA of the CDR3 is TGCAGCGTTGGGGCTTACCGCATGTCCCCAGATACGCAGTATTTT.

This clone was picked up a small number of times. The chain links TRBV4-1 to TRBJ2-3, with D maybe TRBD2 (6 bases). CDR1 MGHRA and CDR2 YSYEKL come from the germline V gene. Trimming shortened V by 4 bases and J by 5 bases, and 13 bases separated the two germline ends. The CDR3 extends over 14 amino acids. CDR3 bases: TGCGCCAGCAGCCTCGGGGGTCAGGAAGATACGCAGTATTTT. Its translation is CASSLGGQEDTQYF.

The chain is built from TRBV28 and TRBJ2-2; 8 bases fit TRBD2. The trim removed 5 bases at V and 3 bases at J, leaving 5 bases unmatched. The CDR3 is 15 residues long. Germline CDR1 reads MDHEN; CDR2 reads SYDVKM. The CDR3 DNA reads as TGTGCCAGCAGTCCGAGCGGGGGCTACACCGGGGAGCTGTTTTTT. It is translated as CASSPSGGYTGELFF.

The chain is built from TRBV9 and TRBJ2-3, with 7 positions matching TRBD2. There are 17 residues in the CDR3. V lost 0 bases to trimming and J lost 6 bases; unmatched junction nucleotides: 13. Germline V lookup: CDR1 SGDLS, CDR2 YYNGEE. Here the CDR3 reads CASSVGLSSGSRDTQYF. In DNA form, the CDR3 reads TGTGCCAGCAGCGTAGGGTTGTCTAGCGGAAGTCGGGATACGCAGTATTTT.

The CDR3 reads CAISPWGSETQYF. For the CDR3, the DNA is TGTGCCATCAGTCCCTGGGGATCTGAGACCCAGTACTTC. The chain combines TRBV10-3 with TRBJ2-5; D is uncertain. The V gene lost 5 bases and the J gene lost 5 bases, with 12 bases spanning the gap. Germline V gene sequence: CDR1 ENHRY, CDR2 SYGVKD. The CDR3 runs to 13 residues.

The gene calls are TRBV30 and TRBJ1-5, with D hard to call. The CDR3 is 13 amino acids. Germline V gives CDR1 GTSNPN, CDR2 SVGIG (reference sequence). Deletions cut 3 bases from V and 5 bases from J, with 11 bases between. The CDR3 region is CAWSPRRDQPQHF. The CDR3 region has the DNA TGTGCCTGGAGCCCCAGGAGGGATCAGCCCCAGCATTTT.

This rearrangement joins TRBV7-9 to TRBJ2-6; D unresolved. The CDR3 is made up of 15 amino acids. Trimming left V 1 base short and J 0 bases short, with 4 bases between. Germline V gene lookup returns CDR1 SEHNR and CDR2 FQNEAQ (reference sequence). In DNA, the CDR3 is TGTGCCAGCAGCTTAGTGCGCTCTGGGGCCAACGTCCTGACTTTC. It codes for CASSLVRSGANVLTF.

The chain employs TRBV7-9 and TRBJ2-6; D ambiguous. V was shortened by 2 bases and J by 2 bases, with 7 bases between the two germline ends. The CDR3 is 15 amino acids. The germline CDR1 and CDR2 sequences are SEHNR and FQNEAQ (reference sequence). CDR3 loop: CASSLTVTGANVLTF. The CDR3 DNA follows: TGTGCCAGCAGCTTAACAGTGACTGGGGCCAACGTCCTGACTTTC.

CDR3 residues: CASSTGQAGYTF. The CDR3 DNA is TGTGCCAGCAGCACCGGACAGGCCGGCTACACCTTC. The genes are TRBV5-4 and TRBJ1-2; 7 bases agree with TRBD1. Germline CDR1 SGHNT, CDR2 YYREEE (reference sequence). The trim removed 4 bases at V and 8 bases at J, leaving 5 bases unmatched. The CDR3 extends over 12 amino acids.

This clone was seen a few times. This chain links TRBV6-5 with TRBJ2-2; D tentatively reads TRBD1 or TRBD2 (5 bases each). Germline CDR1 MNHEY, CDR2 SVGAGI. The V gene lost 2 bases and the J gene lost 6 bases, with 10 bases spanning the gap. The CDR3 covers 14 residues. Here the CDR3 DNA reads TGTGCCAGCAGTTACCGGAGAGGGGCCGGGGAGCTGTTTTTT. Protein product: CASSYRRGAGELFF.

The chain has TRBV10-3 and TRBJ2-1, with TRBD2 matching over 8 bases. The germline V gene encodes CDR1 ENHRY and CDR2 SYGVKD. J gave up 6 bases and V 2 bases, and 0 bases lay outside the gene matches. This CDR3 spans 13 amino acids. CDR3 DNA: TGTGCCATCAGTGAGGGGACTAGCAATGAGCAGTTCTTC. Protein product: CAISEGTSNEQFF.

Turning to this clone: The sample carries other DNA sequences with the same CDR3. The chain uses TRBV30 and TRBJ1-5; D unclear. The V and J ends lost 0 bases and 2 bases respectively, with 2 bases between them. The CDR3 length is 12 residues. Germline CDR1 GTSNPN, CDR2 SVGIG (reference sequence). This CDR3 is CAWSVGNQPQHF. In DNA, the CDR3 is TGTGCCTGGAGTGTAGGCAATCAGCCCCAGCATTTT.

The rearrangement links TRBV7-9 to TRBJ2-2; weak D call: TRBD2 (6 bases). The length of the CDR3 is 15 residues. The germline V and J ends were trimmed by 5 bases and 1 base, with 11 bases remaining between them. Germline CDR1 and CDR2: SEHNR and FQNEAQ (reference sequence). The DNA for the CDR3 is TGTGCCAGCAGCCTAGGGACTCTGAACACCGGGGAGCTGTTTTTT. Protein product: CASSLGTLNTGELFF.

CDR3: CASSINWGGHNEQFF. DNA of the CDR3: TGTGCCAGTAGTATAAATTGGGGGGGACACAATGAGCAGTTCTTC. This rearrangement joins TRBV19 to TRBJ2-1; TRBD2 matches 7 bases. The ends lost 2 bases at V and 5 bases at J; junction bases unmatched: 6. Germline V lookup: CDR1 LNHDA, CDR2 SQIVND (reference sequence). CDR3 length equals 15 residues.

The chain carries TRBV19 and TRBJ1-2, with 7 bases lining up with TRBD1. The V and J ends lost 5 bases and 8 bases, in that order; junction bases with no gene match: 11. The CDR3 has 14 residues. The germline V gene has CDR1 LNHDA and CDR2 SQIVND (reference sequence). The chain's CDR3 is CASSRQGGAWGYTF. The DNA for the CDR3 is TGTGCCAGTAGTCGCCAGGGGGGCGCTTGGGGCTACACCTTC. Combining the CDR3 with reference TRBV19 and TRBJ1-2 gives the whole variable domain DGGITQSPKYLFRKEGQNVTLSCEQNLNHDAMYWYRQDPGQGLRLIYYSQIVNDFQKGDIAEGYSVSREKKESFPLTVTSAQKNPTAFYLCASSRQGGAWGYTFGSGTRLTVV.